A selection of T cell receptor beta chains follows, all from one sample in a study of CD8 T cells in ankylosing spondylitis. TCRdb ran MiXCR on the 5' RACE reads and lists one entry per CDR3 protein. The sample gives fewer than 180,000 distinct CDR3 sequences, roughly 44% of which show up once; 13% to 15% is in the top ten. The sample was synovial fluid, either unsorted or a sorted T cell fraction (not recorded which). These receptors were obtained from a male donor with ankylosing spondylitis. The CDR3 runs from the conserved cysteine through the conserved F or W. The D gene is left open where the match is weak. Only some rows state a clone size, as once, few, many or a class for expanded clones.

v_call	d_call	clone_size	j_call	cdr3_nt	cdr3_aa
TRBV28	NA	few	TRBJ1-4	TGTGCCAGCAGCCCACACAGGCGGAGGGCACCAAATGAAAAACTGTTTTTT	CASSPHRRRAPNEKLFF
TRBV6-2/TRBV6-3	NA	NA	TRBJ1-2	TGTGCCAGCAGCCGGTTGACAAGCTATGGCTACACCTTC	CASSRLTSYGYTF
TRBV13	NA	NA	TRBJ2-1	TGTGCCAGCGACCGTTCCCCCTACAATGAGCAGTTCTTC	CASDRSPYNEQFF
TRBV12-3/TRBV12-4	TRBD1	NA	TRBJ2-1	TGTGCCAGCAGTCCCGGACAGGGATCCTCCGGTGAGCAGTTCTTC	CASSPGQGSSGEQFF
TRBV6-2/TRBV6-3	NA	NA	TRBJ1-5	TGTGCCAGCAGTTACTCGATGGATAGGGGGAGCAATCAGCCCCAGCATTTT	CASSYSMDRGSNQPQHF
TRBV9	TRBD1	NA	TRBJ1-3	TGTGCCAGCAGCTGGGACAGGGGGGACTCTGGAAACACCATATATTTT	CASSWDRGDSGNTIYF
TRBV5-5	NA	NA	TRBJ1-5	TGTGCCAGCAGCCCACGCTTTCTGGGGTCCAATCAGCCCCAGCATTTT	CASSPRFLGSNQPQHF
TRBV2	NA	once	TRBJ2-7	TGTGCCAGCAGTGCGACGGGAATCTACGAGCAGTACTTC	CASSATGIYEQYF
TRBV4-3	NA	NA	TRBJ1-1	TGCGCCAGCAGCCAACTATCCCTCCCAGGGACTGAAGCTTTCTTT	CASSQLSLPGTEAFF
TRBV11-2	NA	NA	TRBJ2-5	TGTGCCAGCAGCTTACCGCAGGGGTTTCAAGAGACCCAGTACTTC	CASSLPQGFQETQYF
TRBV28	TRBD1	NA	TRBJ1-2	TGTGCCAGCGTGGAGTGGGACAGGGCGGGTTCAGGCTACACCTTC	CASVEWDRAGSGYTF
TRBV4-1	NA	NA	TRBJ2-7	TGCGCCAGCAGCCAAAGGCCGGGTCGCTACGAGCAGTACTTC	CASSQRPGRYEQYF
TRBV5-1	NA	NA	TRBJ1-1	TGCGCCAGCAGCTTCTTCCACGGGAGGAACACTGAAGCTTTCTTT	CASSFFHGRNTEAFF
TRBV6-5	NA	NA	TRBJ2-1	TGTGCCAGCAGTTACGATGAGGGGTACAATGAGCAGTTCTTC	CASSYDEGYNEQFF
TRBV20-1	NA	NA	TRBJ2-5	TGCAGTGCTAGAGATAGGAGGGGCCCAGAGACCCAGTACTTC	CSARDRRGPETQYF
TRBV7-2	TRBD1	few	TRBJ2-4	TGTGCCAGCAGCCTAACAGGGGAACAGAGCATTCAGTACTTC	CASSLTGEQSIQYF
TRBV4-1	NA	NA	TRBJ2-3	TGCGCCAGCAGCCAAATTTATCAGGCCGATACGCAGTATTTT	CASSQIYQADTQYF
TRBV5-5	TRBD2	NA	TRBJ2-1	TGTGCCAGCAGCTTTCCTGGGGTAGCGGGCGTATATGAGCAGTTCTTC	CASSFPGVAGVYEQFF
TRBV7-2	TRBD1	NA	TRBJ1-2	TGTGCCAGCAGCTTAGCGCGGGGGGACAGGCTACTCTATGGCTACACCTTC	CASSLARGDRLLYGYTF
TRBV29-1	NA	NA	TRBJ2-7	TGCAGCGTTGAAAGGGGATCCTACGAGCAGTACTTC	CSVERGSYEQYF
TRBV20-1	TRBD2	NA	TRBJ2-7	TGCAGTGCTAAAGGGACTAGCGGCAGATTCTACGAGCAGTACTTC	CSAKGTSGRFYEQYF
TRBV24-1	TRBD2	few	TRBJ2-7	TGTGCCACCAGTGACGGGGGGGACACCTACGAGCAGTACTTC	CATSDGGDTYEQYF
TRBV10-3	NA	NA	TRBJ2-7	TGTGCCATCAGTGACCCTGGGTTGGCTTCCTACGAGCAGTACTTC	CAISDPGLASYEQYF
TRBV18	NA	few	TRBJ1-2	TGTGCCAGCTCACCACCGAATCGTGGCGCCCCGCCTTATGGCTACACCTTC	CASSPPNRGAPPYGYTF
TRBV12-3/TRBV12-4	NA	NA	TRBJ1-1	TGTGCCAGCAGTTTCCTACCCGATTGGGACTCTGAAGCTTTCTTT	CASSFLPDWDSEAFF
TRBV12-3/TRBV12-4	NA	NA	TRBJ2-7	TGTGCCAGCAGTTTAGGAGGGGCAGGTTCCGTTTACGAGCAGTACTTC	CASSLGGAGSVYEQYF
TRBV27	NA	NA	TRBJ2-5	TGTGCCAGCAGTTTGCTTCAAGGACAGCCAGAGACCCAGTACTTC	CASSLLQGQPETQYF
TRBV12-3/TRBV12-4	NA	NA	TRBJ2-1	TGTGCCAGCAGAGCAGGACCCGGAGAGAATGAGCAGTTCTTC	CASRAGPGENEQFF
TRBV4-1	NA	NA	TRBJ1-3	TGCGCCAGCAGCCAAGAAAGAGTGTTTGGAAACACCATATATTTT	CASSQERVFGNTIYF
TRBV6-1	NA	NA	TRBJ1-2	TGTGCCAGCAGGGACAACGGGTATGGCTACACCTTC	CASRDNGYGYTF
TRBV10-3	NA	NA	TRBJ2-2	TGTGCCAGCCAGGGTTACACCGGGGAGCTGTTTTTT	CASQGYTGELFF
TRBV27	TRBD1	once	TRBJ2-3	TGTGCCAGCAGTCCGACAGGGGTTCCAGATACGCAGTATTTT	CASSPTGVPDTQYF
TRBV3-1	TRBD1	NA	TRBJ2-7	TGTGCCAGCAGCCAAGTTGGCAGGGGGTACTACGAGCAGTACTTC	CASSQVGRGYYEQYF
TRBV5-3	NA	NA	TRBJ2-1	TGTGCCAGAAGCCCTAGGCTACGGGACAATGAGCAGTTCTTC	CARSPRLRDNEQFF
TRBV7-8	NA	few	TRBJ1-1	TGTGCCAGCAGCTTAAACGGGAGGCACGAGATCACTGAAGCTTTCTTT	CASSLNGRHEITEAFF
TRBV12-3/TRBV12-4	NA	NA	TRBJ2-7	TGTGCCAGCACCCCGCACAGCACACCCTACGAGCAGTATTTC	CASTPHSTPYEQYF
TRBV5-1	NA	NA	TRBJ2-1	TGCGCCAGCAGCTTGGGTACGGGAGAAGGGAATGAGCAGTTCTTC	CASSLGTGEGNEQFF
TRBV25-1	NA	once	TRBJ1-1	TGTGCCAGCAGTGAAACCAGTGGCATGAACACTGAAGCTTTCTTT	CASSETSGMNTEAFF
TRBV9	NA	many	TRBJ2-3	TGTGCCAGCAGCGTAGGAGTGGACAGCACAGATACGCAGTATTTT	CASSVGVDSTDTQYF
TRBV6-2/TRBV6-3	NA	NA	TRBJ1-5	TGTGCCAGCAGTTGGATGGGGGCCAATCAGCCCCAGCATTTT	CASSWMGANQPQHF
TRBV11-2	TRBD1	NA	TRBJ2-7	TGTGCCAGCAGCTGGACAGGGATCCCCTACGAGCAGTACTTC	CASSWTGIPYEQYF
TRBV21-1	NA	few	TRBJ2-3	TGTGCCAGCAGCTCAACATCCGGGACTAGCGGGAGGATTTCGGATACGCAGTATTTT	CASSSTSGTSGRISDTQYF
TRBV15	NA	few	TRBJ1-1	TGTGCCACCAGCGGGCACCTTAACACTGAAGCTTTCTTT	CATSGHLNTEAFF
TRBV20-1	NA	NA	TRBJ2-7	TGCAGTGCTCCCCGATGGCGGGGGCAAAGGGAGCAGTACTTC	CSAPRWRGQREQYF
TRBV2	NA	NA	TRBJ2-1	TGTGCCAGCGAATGGGAAAATGAGCAGTTCTTC	CASEWENEQFF
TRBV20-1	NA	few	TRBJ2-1	TGCAGTGCTAGAGATTTGGCTAGCTACAATGAGCAGTTCTTC	CSARDLASYNEQFF
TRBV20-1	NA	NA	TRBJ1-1	TGCAGTGCTAGAGACAGGGGATTTGAGGACACTGAAGCTTTCTTT	CSARDRGFEDTEAFF
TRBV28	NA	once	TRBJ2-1	TGTGCCAGCAGTTTATGCTACGCAGGGCGAGTTTACAATGAGCAGTTCTTC	CASSLCYAGRVYNEQFF
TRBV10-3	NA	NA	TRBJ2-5	TGTGCCATCAGTGGTATATGGCGGGATGCCCAAGAGACCCAGTACTTC	CAISGIWRDAQETQYF
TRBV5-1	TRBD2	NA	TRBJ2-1	TGCGCCAGCAGCTTGGCCCCGGGACTACTCTACAATGAGCAGTTCTTC	CASSLAPGLLYNEQFF